Listed below are T cell receptor beta chains from one sample, sequenced in a study of OX40 agonist ivuxolimab in advanced cancers. The assay was immunoSEQ multiplex PCR, and TCRdb's table has in-frame clones only and misses some. The sample holds some 80,000 clones, roughly 92% seen once. The input for sequencing was CD4+ or CD8+ T cells sorted from blood, taken in a trial of the OX40 agonist ivuxolimab. Source of these receptors: an adult with an advanced solid tumor such as melanoma, head and neck, liver or kidney cancer. Both conserved end residues are part of each CDR3. Fields, in order: V gene, CDR3 protein.

>TRBV5-4
CASSFNRLAQGTDTQYF
>TRBV28
CASSLFVAGDEQYF
>TRBV28
CASSSREHIQYF
>TRBV5-1
CASSLGHPNTGELFF
>TRBV19
CASSLSPGTAINYGYTF
>TRBV19
CASSRAPQGSYEQYF
>TRBV10-1
CASSKDRGRNTEAFF
>TRBV6-1
CASSGGQQETQYF
>TRBV11-3
CASSFVGTGRVTEAFF
>TRBV4-3
CASSQDRRPLGYTF
>TRBV29-1
CSVEEGGRQGSNQPQHF
>TRBV2
CASSLLRGTGRTGANVLTF
>TRBV5-8
CASSSRTVNTEAFF
>TRBV10-2
CASRPAGTDTQYF
>TRBV13
CASSLGYLHIEDTQYF
>TRBV14
CASSHNMAGSYTF
>TRBV10-3
CAISGTGTSGRGNEQFF
>TRBV6-6
CASRYYSGAPYGYTF
>TRBV30
CAPGAGSADTQYF
>TRBV7-9
CASSQGLAGGPTETQYF
>TRBV7-2
CASSLLGQGYTF
>TRBV18
CASSRDGGSYEQYF
>TRBV7-2
CASTLSGEEQFF
>TRBV7-9
CASSYRTRSYNEQFF
>TRBV7-2
CASSWGVGEQYF
>TRBV5-1
CASRYDGTSGNTIYF
>TRBV7-7
CASSPRANSYEQYF
>TRBV7-8
CASSLRTGAGANVLTF
>TRBV10-2
CASSESGLTGGIQFF
>TRBV19
CASSPGVYGYTF
>TRBV18
CASSPPGQIYNEQFF
>TRBV27
CASSLDRLAGAYNEQFF
>TRBV15
CATSRDHGPLGSTEAFF
>TRBV6-6
CASSSPTDTEAFF
>TRBV5-5
CASSFVENQPQHF
>TRBV4-2
CASSPLTLTDTQYF
>TRBV11-2
CASSNLGQGVQDEQFF
>TRBV6-1
CASSHTAVSTDTQYF
>TRBV11-3
CASSSKGGYTF
>TRBV2
CASIPGAGYTQYF